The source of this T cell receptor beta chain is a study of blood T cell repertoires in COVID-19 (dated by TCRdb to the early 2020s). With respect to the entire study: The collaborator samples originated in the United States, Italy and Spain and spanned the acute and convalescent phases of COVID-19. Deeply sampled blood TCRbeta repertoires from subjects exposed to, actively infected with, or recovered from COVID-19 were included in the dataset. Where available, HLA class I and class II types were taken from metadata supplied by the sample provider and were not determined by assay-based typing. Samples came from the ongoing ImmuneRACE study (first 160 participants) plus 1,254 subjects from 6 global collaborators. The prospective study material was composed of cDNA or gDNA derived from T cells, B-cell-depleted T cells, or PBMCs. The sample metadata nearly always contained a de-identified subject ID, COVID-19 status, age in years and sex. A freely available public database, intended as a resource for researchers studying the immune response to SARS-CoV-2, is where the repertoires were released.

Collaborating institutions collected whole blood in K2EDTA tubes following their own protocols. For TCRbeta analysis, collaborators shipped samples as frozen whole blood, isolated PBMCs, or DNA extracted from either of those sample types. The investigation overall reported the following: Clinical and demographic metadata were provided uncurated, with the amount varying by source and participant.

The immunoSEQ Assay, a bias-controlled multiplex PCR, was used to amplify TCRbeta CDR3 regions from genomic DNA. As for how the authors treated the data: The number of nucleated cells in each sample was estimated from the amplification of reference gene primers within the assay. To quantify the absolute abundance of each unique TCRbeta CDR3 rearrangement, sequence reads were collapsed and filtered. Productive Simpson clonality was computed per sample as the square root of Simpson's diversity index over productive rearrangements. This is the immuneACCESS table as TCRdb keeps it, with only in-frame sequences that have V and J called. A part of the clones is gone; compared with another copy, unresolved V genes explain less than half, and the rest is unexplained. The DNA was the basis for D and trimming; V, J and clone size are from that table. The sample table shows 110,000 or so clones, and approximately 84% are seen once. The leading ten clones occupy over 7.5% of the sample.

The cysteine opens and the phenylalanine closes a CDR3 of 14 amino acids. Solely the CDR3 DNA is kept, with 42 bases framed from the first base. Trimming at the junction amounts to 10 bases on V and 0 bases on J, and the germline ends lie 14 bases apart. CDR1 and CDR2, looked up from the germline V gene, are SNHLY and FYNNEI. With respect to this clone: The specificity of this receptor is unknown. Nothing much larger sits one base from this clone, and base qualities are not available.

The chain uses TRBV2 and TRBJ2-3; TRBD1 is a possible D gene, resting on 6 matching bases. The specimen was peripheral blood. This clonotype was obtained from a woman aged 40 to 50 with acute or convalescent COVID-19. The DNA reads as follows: TGTGCCACCAAGGACAGAGGGAGCACAGATACGCAGTATTTT. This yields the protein CATKDRGSTDTQYF.